What follows are 18 T cell receptor beta chains derived from one specimen sequenced in a study of T cell clonality in common variable immunodeficiency. The protocol was immunoSEQ multiplex PCR, while the TCRdb copy is restricted to in-frame clones and leaves out a portion. Sampling found 35,000 or so clones, none seen once. Sequences were obtained from peripheral blood mononuclear cells. Every receptor here comes from a person between 18 and 70 years old in good health.

This clone was observed at least ten times. The chain's CDR3 is CASSRDGGVYNEQFF. CDR3 DNA (partial): TGTGCCAGTAGTAGGGACGGGGGGGTCTACAATGAG. V gene TRBV19 combines with J gene TRBJ2-1; 8 nucleotides line up with TRBD2. The CDR3 is cut off 3 residues early in the read; its end comes from the germline J gene. CDR1 is LNHDA, CDR2 SQIVND, per germline (reference sequence). V shed 4 bases, J shed 3 bases, and the junction held 5 bases outside the gene matches. The length of the CDR3 is 15 residues. Full variable domain (rest looked up from reference TRBV19 and TRBJ2-1): DGGITQSPKYLFRKEGQNVTLSCEQNLNHDAMYWYRQDPGQGLRLIYYSQIVNDFQKGDIAEGYSVSREKKESFPLTVTSAQKNPTAFYLCASSRDGGVYNEQFFGPGTRLTVL.

This clone has at least ten counts. The CDR3 end lies 3 residues beyond the end of the read and is filled in from the germline J gene. The chain has TRBV19 and TRBJ2-7; TRBD1 matches 7 bases. V lost 1 base to trimming and J lost 5 bases; unmatched junction nucleotides: 5. Germline CDR1 and CDR2: LNHDA and SQIVND (reference sequence). The CDR3 consists of 14 residues. The CDR3 protein is CASSIGRTGNEQYF. The CDR3 bases that were read are TGTGCCAGTAGTATAGGAAGGACAGGCAACGAG.

In this sample, this clone turned up many times. The observed sequence ends 3 residues before the CDR3 terminus, with the missing tail filled in from the germline J gene. The rearrangement links TRBV18 to TRBJ2-3; D unclear. Looked up from germline, CDR1 is KGHSH and CDR2 is LQKENI. Trimming pared 3 bases from V and 0 bases from J, leaving 10 bases between. This CDR3 has 15 residues. Here the CDR3 reads CASSPIAASTDTQYF. Incomplete CDR3 DNA: TGTGCCAGCTCACCGATTGCGGCAAGCACAGATACG. The complete variable domain, with remaining parts taken from reference TRBV18 and TRBJ2-3, reads NAGVMQNPRHLVRRRGQEARLRCSPMKGHSHVYWYRQLPEEGLKFMVYLQKENIIDESGMPKERFSAEFPKEGPSILRIQQVVRGDSAAYFCASSPIAASTDTQYFGPGTRLTVL.

This clone was recorded many times. The junction shows a germline mismatch at one end, possibly a read error. The read ends 3 residues before the CDR3 terminus; that terminus is restored from the germline J gene. The chain is built from TRBV3-1 (or the pseudogene TRBV3-2) and TRBJ1-2; D remains unclear. The CDR3 sequence is 15 residues long. The germline gives CDR1 LGHDT, CDR2 YNNKEL (reference sequence). The sequenced part of the CDR3 DNA is TGTGCCAGCAGACAAGAAATTAGGGTAGACTATGGC. It encodes CASRQEIRVDYG. The complete CDR3 reads CASRQEIRVDYGYTF.

This clone has a count of ten or more. Read coverage stops 3 residues before the CDR3 terminus; the germline J gene supplies the remainder. The chain couples TRBV19 to TRBJ2-1; 7 bases match TRBD2. Germline V gene sequence: CDR1 LNHDA, CDR2 SQIVND (reference sequence). The V gene end was trimmed by 5 bases and the J gene end by 1 base; junction bases not matched to a gene: 5. CDR3 length equals 15 residues. The part of the CDR3 DNA that was read is TGTGCCAGTAGTTGGTGGGGGGGATCCTACAATGAG. Translating gives CASSWWGGSYNE. The entire CDR3 protein is CASSWWGGSYNEQFF.

In its sample, this clone was seen many times. The read finishes 3 residues shy of the CDR3 end, and the germline J gene is used to complete it. V gene TRBV20-1 combines with J gene TRBJ2-1; 9 bases agree with TRBD2. With V trimmed by 6 bases and J by 7 bases, 10 bases remained unmatched. Germline lookup yields CDR1 DFQATT and CDR2 SNEGSKA (reference sequence). This CDR3 spans 14 amino acids. The CDR3 reads CSATTSGLRNEQFF. CDR3 DNA, as far as it was read: TGCAGTGCCACGACTAGCGGACTTCGTAATGAG.

This clone turned up a few times. Sequence at one end of the junction differs from germline and may be a read error. The read terminates 3 residues ahead of where the CDR3 ends, so the germline J gene completes it. Other DNA sequences within the sample encode an identical CDR3. V is TRBV6-2 or TRBV6-3 and J is TRBJ1-1; D is undetermined. CDR3 length: 14 residues. The germline CDR1 and CDR2 sequences are MNHEY and SVGEGT. CDR3: CASSYFPTDTEAFF. The CDR3 bases that were read are TGCGCCAGCAGTTATTTCCCCACAGACACTGAA.

This clone was observed many times. The sequenced fragment ends 3 residues before the CDR3 boundary, so the rest is inferred from the germline J gene. This chain links TRBV6-2 or TRBV6-3 with TRBJ2-3; D is possibly TRBD1 (6 bases). V lost 5 bases to trimming and J lost 0 bases, with 9 bases between them. Germline V gene lookup returns CDR1 MNHEY and CDR2 SVGEGT. The CDR3 has 14 residues. CDR3 residues: CASSTGHSTDTQYF. The sequenced part of the CDR3 DNA is TGTGCCAGCAGTACAGGGCATAGCACAGATACG.

This clone was seen at least ten times. With the read ending 3 residues before the CDR3 end, the germline J gene is used to fill in that end. The chain carries TRBV2 and TRBJ1-2; D uncertain. V lost 7 bases and J lost 2, with 5 bases in between. Per the germline V gene, CDR1 is SNHLY and CDR2 is FYNNEI. The CDR3 is made up of 11 amino acids. The sequenced part of the CDR3 DNA is TGTGCCAGCACCGGGAACTATGGC. Protein sequence: CASTGNYG. The whole CDR3 protein is CASTGNYGYTF.

This clone has at least ten counts. The read terminates 3 residues before the CDR3 end, so the remaining end is supplied by the germline J gene. This sequence joins TRBV5-1 and TRBJ1-2; 11 bases fit TRBD1. The CDR3 contains 16 residues. Losses at the gene ends were 3 bases for V and 6 bases for J; bases not matched to a gene: 10. Germline V gene lookup returns CDR1 SGHRS and CDR2 YFSETQ. CDR3 bases read: TGCGCCAGCAGCTCCGGGACAGGGGGAACTAGGAATGGC. Translating it yields CASSSGTGGTRNG. Given in full, the CDR3 is CASSSGTGGTRNGYTF.

This clone appeared a few times. The CDR3 reads CASSSRWTSGRGGDTQYF. CDR3 bases read: TGCGCCAGCAGCTCCCGATGGACTAGCGGGAGAGGCGGAGATACG. The chain links TRBV5-1 to TRBJ2-3; 13 nucleotides agree with TRBD2. The read falls 3 residues short of the CDR3 end, and the missing part is taken from the germline J gene. V shed 3 bases, J shed 5 bases, and the junction held 12 bases outside the gene matches. This CDR3 is 18 amino acids long. From germline, CDR1 is SGHRS and CDR2 YFSETQ.

This clone was detected many times. Read sequence stops 3 residues before the CDR3 end, and the germline J gene provides the missing end. This rearrangement joins TRBV5-5 to TRBJ2-5; a weak D match, TRBD1 (5 bases). Germline CDR1 SGHKS, CDR2 YYEKEE (reference sequence). The CDR3 sequence is 15 residues long. The V end lost 0 bases, the J end lost 1 base, and 10 bases lay between the germline ends. The covered CDR3 bases are TGTGCCAGCAGCTTGGTCCAGGGCATCCAAGAGACC. The encoded protein is CASSLVQGIQET. The whole CDR3 protein reads CASSLVQGIQETQYF.

This clone was observed many times. The read is 3 residues too short to cover the CDR3 end, so that end is filled in from the germline J gene. This chain links TRBV20-1 with TRBJ2-3; 12 nucleotides agree with TRBD2. Looked up from germline, CDR1 is DFQATT and CDR2 is SNEGSKA (reference sequence). This CDR3 has 21 amino acids. Trimming cost V 1 base and J 3 bases; bases outside gene matches: 20. The CDR3 sequence: CSARGGIGLAGTNLVTDTQYF. CDR3 bases read: TGCAGTGCTAGAGGGGGGATCGGACTAGCGGGAACTAACCTCGTGACAGATACG.

This clone was observed many times. The sequenced fragment ends 3 residues before the CDR3 boundary, so the rest is inferred from the germline J gene. The V call is TRBV20-1, the J call TRBJ2-3; D might be TRBD2 (5 bases). Trimming removed 0 bases at V and 5 bases at J, with 9 bases between. The CDR3 has 13 amino acids. CDR1 and CDR2 (germline): DFQATT, SNEGSKA (reference sequence). The part of the CDR3 DNA that was read is TGCAGTGCTAGAGATCCCCGGGGAGATACG. Amino acids: CSARDPRGDT. The whole CDR3 reads CSARDPRGDTQYF.

This clone was observed many times. The sequenced fragment ends 3 residues before the CDR3 boundary, so the rest is inferred from the germline J gene. V is TRBV10-2 and J is TRBJ2-4; 7 bases are a match to TRBD1. Germline CDR1 is WSHSY and CDR2 is SAAADI. The J segment lost 6 bases and the V segment lost 3 bases, leaving 11 bases of the junction unmatched. The CDR3 extends over 16 amino acids. Incomplete CDR3 DNA: TGCGCCAGCAGTGATCGTGGCAGGGGGTTTACAAACATT. This gives the protein CASSDRGRGFTNI. The whole CDR3 region reads CASSDRGRGFTNIQYF.

This clone was counted at least ten times. Incomplete CDR3 DNA: TGTGCCAGCAAGAAGGAGAGCGGGGATTACAATGAG. Its protein is CASKKESGDYNE. The complete CDR3 protein is CASKKESGDYNEQFF. This rearrangement joins TRBV28 to TRBJ2-1; 7 bases align to TRBD2. The CDR3 goes on 3 residues after the read ends, and that part is filled in from the germline J gene. The CDR3 has 15 residues. V dropped 7 bases and J dropped 4; count of bases not matched to a gene: 10. Germline assignment: CDR1 MDHEN and CDR2 SYDVKM.

This clone was seen at least ten times. The junction shows a germline mismatch at one end, possibly a read error. The read terminates 3 residues ahead of where the CDR3 ends, so the germline J gene completes it. The same CDR3 can be traced to other DNA sequences in this sample. V is TRBV7-7 and J is TRBJ2-1, with 12 bases fitting TRBD2. The CDR3 has 15 residues. Germline lookup yields CDR1 SSHAT and CDR2 FNYEAQ (reference sequence). Incomplete CDR3 DNA: TGTGCTAGCAGCTTAAGGACTAGCGGGATCAATGAG. This sequence encodes CASSLRTSGINE. The complete CDR3 sequence is CASSLRTSGINEQFF.

This clone was seen many times. The read falls 3 residues short of the CDR3 end, and the missing part is taken from the germline J gene. V gene TRBV6-2 or TRBV6-3 combines with J gene TRBJ2-5; D is perhaps TRBD2 (7 bases). The CDR3 consists of 17 residues. Germline-derived CDR1 and CDR2 are MNHEY and SVGEGT. V was shortened by 2 bases and J by 5 bases, with 21 bases between the two germline ends. The DNA read from the CDR3 is TGTGCCAGCAGTTACGTGGGGGGGGGCCTTTCTTTCGAGACC. This sequence encodes CASSYVGGGLSFET. The complete CDR3 protein is CASSYVGGGLSFETQYF.